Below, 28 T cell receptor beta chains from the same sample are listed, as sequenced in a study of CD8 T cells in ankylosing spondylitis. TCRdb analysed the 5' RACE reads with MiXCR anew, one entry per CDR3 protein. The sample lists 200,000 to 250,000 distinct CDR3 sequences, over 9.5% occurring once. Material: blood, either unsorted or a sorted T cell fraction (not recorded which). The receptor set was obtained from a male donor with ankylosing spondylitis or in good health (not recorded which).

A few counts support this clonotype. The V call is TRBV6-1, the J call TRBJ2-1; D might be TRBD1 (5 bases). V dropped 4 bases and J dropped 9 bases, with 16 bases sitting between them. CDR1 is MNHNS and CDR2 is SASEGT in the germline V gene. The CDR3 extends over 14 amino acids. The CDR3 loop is CASSARAPRVEQFF. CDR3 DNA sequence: TGTGCCAGCAGTGCCCGGGCCCCCAGGGTTGAGCAGTTCTTC.

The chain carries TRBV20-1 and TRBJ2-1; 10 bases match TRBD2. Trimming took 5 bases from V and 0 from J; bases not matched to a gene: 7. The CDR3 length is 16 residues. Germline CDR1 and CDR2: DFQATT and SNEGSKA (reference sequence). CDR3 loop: CSALSGGTSSYNEQFF. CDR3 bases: TGCAGTGCTCTTAGCGGGGGGACGAGCTCCTACAATGAGCAGTTCTTC.

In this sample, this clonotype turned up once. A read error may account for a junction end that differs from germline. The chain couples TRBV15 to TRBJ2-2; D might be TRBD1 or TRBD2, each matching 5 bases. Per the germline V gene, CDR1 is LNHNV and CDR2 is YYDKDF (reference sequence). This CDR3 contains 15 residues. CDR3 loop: CATSIPWGNSGELFF. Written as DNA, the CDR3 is TGTGCCACCAGCATCCCGTGGGGGAACAGCGGGGAGCTGTTTTTT.

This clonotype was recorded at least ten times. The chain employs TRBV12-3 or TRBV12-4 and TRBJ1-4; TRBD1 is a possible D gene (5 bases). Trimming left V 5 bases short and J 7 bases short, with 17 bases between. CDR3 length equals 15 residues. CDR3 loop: CASSPDRGMGEKLFF. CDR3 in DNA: TGTGCCAGCAGTCCCGATAGGGGCATGGGTGAAAAACTGTTTTTT.

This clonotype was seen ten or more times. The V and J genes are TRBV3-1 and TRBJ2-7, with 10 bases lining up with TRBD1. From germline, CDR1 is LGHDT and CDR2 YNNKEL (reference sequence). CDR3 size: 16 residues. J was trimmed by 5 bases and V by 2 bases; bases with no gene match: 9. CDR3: CASSQPQGQGNHEQYF. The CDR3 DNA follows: TGTGCCAGCAGCCAACCCCAGGGACAGGGGAACCACGAGCAGTACTTC.

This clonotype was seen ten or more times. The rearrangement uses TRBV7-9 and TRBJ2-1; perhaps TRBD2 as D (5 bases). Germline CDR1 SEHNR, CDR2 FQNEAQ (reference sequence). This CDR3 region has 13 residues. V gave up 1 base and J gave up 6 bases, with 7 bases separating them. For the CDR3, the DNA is TGTGCCAGCAGCTTAGTAGCGATCAATGAGCAGTTCTTC. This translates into CASSLVAINEQFF.

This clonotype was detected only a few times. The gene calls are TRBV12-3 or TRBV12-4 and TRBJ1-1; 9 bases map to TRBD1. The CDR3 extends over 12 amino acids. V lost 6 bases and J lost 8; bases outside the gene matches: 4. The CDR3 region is CASRPGQGEAFF. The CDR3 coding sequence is TGTGCCAGCAGGCCGGGACAGGGAGAAGCTTTCTTT.

Here the CDR3 reads CASSVGLAAYEQYF. The CDR3 DNA is TGTGCCAGCAGTGTGGGACTAGCTGCCTACGAGCAGTACTTC. The rearrangement links TRBV25-1 to TRBJ2-7; TRBD2 matches 9 bases. The CDR3 runs 14 residues. Trimming took 4 bases from V and 2 from J; bases not matched to a gene: 3. Germline V gene lookup returns CDR1 MGHDK and CDR2 SYGVNS.

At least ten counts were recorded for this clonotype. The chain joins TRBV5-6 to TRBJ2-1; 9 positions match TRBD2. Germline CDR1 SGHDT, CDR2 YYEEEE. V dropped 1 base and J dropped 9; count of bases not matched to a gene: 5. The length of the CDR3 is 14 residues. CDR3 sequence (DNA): TGTGCCAGCAGCTTGAAGCGGGGGGTGAGTGAGCAGTTCTTC. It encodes CASSLKRGVSEQFF.

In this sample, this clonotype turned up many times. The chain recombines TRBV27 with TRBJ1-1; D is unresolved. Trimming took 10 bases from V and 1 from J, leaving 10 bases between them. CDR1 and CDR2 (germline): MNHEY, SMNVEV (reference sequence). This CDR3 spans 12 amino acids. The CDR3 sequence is CATSDGNTEAFF. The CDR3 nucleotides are TGTGCCACCTCGGACGGGAACACTGAAGCTTTCTTT.

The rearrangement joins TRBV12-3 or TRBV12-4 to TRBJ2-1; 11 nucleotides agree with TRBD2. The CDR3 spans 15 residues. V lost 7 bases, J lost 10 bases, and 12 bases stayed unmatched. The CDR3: CASIQLAGGHQEQFF. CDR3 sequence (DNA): TGTGCCAGCATTCAATTAGCGGGGGGGCATCAGGAGCAGTTCTTC.

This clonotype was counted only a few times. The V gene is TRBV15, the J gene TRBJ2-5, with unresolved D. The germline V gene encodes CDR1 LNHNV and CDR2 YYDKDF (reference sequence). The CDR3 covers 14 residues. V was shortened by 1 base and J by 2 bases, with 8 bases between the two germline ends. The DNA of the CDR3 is TGTGCCACCAGCAGAGGTGGGATTCAAGAGACCCAGTACTTC. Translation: CATSRGGIQETQYF.

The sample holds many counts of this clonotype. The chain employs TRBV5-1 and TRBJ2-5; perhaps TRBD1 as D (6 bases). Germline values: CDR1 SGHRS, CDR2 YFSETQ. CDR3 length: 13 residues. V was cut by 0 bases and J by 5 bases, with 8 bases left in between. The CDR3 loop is CASSLGTAETQYF. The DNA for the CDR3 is TGCGCCAGCAGCTTGGGGACAGCGGAGACCCAGTACTTC. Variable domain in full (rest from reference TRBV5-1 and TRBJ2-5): KAGVTQTPRYLIKTRGQQVTLSCSPISGHRSVSWYQQTPGQGLQFLFEYFSETQRNKGNFPGRFSGRQFSNSRSEMNVSTLELGDSALYLCASSLGTAETQYFGPGTRLLVL.

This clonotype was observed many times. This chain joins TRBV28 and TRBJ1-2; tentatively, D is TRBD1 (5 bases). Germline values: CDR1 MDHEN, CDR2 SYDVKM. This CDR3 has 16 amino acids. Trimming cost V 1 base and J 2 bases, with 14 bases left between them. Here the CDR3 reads CASSLSGGDQNYGYTF. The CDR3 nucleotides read TGTGCCAGCAGTTTATCGGGAGGGGACCAGAACTATGGCTACACCTTC.

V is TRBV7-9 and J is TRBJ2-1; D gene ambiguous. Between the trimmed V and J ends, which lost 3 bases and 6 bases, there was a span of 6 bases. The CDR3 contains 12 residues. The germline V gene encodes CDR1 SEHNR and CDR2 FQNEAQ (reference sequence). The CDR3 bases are TGTGCCAGCAGCTTCGGACCCAATGAGCAGTTCTTC. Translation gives CASSFGPNEQFF.

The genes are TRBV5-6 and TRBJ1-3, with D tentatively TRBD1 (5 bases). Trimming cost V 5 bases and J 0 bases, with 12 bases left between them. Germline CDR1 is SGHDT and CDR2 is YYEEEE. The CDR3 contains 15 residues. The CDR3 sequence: CASRRQGLSGNTIYF. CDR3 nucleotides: TGTGCCAGCAGGCGTCAGGGCCTCTCTGGAAACACCATATATTTT.

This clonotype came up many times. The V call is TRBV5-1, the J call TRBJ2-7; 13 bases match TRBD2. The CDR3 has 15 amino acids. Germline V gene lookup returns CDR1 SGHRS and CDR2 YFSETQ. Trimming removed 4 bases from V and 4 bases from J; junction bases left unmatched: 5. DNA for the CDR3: TGCGCCAGCAGCCGCGGGACTAGCGGGGAGTACGAGCAGTACTTC. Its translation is CASSRGTSGEYEQYF.

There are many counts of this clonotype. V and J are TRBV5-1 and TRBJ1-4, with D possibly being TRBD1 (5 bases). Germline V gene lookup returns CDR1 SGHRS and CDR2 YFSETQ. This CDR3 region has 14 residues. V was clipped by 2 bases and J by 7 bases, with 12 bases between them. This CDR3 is CASSFGTTSEKLFF. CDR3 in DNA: TGCGCCAGCAGCTTCGGGACGACCAGTGAAAAACTGTTTTTT.

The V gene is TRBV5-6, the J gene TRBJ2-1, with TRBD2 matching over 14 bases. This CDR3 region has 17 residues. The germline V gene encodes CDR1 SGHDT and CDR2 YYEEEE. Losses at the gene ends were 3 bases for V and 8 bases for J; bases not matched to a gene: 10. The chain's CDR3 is CASSWGLAGVPKDEQFF. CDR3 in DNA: TGTGCCAGCAGCTGGGGACTAGCGGGGGTCCCTAAGGATGAGCAGTTCTTC.

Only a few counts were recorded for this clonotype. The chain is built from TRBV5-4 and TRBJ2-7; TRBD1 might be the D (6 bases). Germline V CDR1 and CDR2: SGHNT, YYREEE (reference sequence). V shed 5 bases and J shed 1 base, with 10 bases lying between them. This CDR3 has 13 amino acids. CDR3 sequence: CASRLDSSYEQYF. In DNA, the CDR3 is TGTGCCAGCAGACTGGACAGTTCCTACGAGCAGTACTTC.

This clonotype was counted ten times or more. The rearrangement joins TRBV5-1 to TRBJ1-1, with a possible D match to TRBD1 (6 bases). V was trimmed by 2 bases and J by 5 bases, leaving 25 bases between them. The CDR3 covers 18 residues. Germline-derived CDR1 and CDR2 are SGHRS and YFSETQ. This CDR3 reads CASSFPLEQGHGRTEAFF. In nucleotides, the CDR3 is TGCGCCAGCAGCTTCCCCCTGGAACAGGGACATGGGAGGACTGAAGCTTTCTTT.

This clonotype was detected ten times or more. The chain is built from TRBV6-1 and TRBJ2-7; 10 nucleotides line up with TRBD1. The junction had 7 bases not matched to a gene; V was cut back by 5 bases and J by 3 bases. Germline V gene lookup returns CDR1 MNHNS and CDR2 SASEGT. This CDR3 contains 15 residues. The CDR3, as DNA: TGTGCCAGCAGTAGAGCGGGACAGGGGCACTACGAGCAGTACTTC. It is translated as CASSRAGQGHYEQYF.

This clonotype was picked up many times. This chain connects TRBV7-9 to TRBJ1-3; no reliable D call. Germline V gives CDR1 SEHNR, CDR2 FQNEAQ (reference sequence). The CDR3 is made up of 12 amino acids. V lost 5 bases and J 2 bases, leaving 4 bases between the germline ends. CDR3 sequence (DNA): TGTGCCAGCAGCATCACTGGAAACACCATATATTTT. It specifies CASSITGNTIYF.

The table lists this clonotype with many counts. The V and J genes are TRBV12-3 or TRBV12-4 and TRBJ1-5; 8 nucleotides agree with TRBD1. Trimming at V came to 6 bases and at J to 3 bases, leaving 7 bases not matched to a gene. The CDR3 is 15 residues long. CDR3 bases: TGTGCCAGCAGCCCCCAGGGGGCTAACAATCAGCCCCAGCATTTT. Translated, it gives CASSPQGANNQPQHF.

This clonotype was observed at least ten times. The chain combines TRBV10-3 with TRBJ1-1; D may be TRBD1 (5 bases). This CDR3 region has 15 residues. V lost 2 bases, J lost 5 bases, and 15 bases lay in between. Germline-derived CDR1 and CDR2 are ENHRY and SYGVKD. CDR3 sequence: CAISETRQKVTEAFF. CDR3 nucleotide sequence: TGTGCCATCAGTGAGACCCGACAGAAGGTTACTGAAGCTTTCTTT.

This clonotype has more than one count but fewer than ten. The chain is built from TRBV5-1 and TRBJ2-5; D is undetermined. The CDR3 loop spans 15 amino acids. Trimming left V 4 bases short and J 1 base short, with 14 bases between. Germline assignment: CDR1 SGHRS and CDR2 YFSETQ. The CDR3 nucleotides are TGCGCCAGCAGCCCGGCACTGGGATCCCAAGAGACCCAGTACTTC. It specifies CASSPALGSQETQYF.

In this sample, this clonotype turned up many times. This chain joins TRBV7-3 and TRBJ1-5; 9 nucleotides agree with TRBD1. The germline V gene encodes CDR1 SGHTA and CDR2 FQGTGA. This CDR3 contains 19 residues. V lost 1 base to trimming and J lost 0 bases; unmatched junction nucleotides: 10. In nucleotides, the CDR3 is TGTGCCAGCAGCTTAAATGAGGGGACAGGGAGATCTAGCAATCAGCCCCAGCATTTT. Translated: CASSLNEGTGRSSNQPQHF.

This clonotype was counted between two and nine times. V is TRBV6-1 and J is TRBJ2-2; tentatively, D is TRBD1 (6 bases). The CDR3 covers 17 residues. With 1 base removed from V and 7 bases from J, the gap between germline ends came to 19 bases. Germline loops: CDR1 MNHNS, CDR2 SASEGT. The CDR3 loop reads CASSEGGTGRGIGELFF. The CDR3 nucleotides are TGTGCCAGCAGTGAAGGGGGAACAGGGAGAGGGATCGGGGAGCTGTTTTTT.